Given below is one T cell receptor beta chain in context. The protocol was immunoSEQ multiplex PCR, while the TCRdb copy is restricted to in-frame clones and leaves out a portion. The table shows about 280,000 clones, with roughly 80% occurring only once. The sample is drawn from a study of blood T cell repertoires in COVID-19. V shed 5 bases and J shed 4 bases, with 12 bases lying between them. Germline-derived CDR1 and CDR2 are LNHDA and SQIVND (reference sequence). This CDR3 is 14 amino acids long. This receptor was identified in a middle-aged man who had been exposed to COVID-19. The source material was PBMCs or T cells enriched from blood (not recorded which). V is TRBV19 and J is TRBJ1-5; tentatively, D is TRBD1 (5 bases). The CDR3 DNA is TGTGCCAGTAGTGCGGGGCTCTCTAATCAGCCCCAGCATTTT. This codes for CASSAGLSNQPQHF.